The present entry profiles one T cell receptor (beta chain) with its context. Its matching antigen is unknown. Absent ophthalmopathy progression within 18 months defined stable Graves' hyperthyroidism. The PBMCs had their origin in 8.5 to 10 ml of fresh peripheral blood. Researchers amplified the TCR beta CDR3 regions from RNA transcripts. With the HTBI primer set, the TCR CDR3 went through a first round of RT-PCR. One entry per CDR3 protein, called by TCRdb with MiXCR from the multiplex PCR reads. The table has 300,000 to 400,000 distinct CDR3 sequences, 15% to 20% seen once; the top ten hold under 55%. This CDR3 has 14 amino acids. Germline loops: CDR1 MNHNS, CDR2 SASEGT. V lost 6 bases to trimming and J lost 5 bases, with 16 bases between them. This sample was taken from a study of T cells in Graves' hyperthyroidism and ophthalmopathy. Study results and caveats: Ophthalmopathy was separated from stable hyperthyroidism by a 13 V-J model. Blood held most thyroid clonotypes expanded above 0.001 frequency.

The genes are TRBV6-1 and TRBJ1-2; D uncertain. Sequences were obtained from blood. The source of this sequence is a woman aged 50 to 60 with Graves' hyperthyroidism. The CDR3 sequence is CASSLRVEIYGYTF. For the CDR3, the DNA is TGTGCCAGCAGCCTAAGGGTGGAGATTTATGGCTACACCTTC.